This T cell receptor (beta chain) was observed in a study of blood T cell repertoires in COVID-19. Study overall: Samples came from the United States, Italy and Spain, spanning acute and convalescent COVID-19.

The CDR3 is made up of 16 amino acids. The germline V gene encodes CDR1 MGHRA and CDR2 YSYEKL. V was pared by 0 bases and J by 3 bases, with 7 bases of the junction left unmatched. Recruitment covered about two dozen US areas and drew participants whose ages spanned roughly 18 to 95 years. For recovered donors of Cohort 3, there were two negative PCRs, clearance, or symptom resolution. This clone was counted a few times. Per the original data handling: Amplification with reference gene primers provided the estimates of nucleated cell counts. The data were produced by immunoSEQ multiplex PCR, yet TCRdb's version contains in-frame clones alone and is incomplete. For V, J and clone size, that table is used; D and trimming come from the DNA. Of under 450,000 clones in the sample, roughly 86% were seen once.

This chain connects TRBV4-1 to TRBJ2-7; 8 bases align to TRBD1. The sequence was collected from a man aged 25-40 years who had recovered from COVID-19. The sequenced sample was PBMCs or T cells enriched from blood (not recorded which). CDR3 region: CASSQDQGASSYEQYF. CDR3 nucleotide sequence: TGCGCCAGCAGCCAAGATCAGGGGGCTAGCAGCTACGAGCAGTACTTC.